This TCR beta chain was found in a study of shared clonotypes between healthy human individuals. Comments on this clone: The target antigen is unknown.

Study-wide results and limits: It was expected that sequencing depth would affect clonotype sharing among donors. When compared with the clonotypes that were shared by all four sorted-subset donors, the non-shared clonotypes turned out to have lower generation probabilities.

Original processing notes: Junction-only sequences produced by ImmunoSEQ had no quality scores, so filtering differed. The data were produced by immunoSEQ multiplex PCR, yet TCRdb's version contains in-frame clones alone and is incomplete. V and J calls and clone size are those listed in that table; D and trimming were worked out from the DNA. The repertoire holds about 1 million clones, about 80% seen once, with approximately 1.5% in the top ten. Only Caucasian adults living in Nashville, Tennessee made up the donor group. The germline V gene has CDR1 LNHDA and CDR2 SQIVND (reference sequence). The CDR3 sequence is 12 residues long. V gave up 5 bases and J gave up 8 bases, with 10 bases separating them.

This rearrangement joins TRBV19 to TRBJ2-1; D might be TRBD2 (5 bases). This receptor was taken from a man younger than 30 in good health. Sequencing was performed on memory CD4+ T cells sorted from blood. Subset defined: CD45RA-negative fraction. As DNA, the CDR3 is TGTGCCAGTAGTGCCGAGGGAGATGAGCAGTTCTTC. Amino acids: CASSAEGDEQFF.